This TCR beta chain was captured by sequencing in a study of post-analysis software for immune sequencing data (dated by TCRdb to 2015 to 2017). About the study as a whole: Relapsing-remitting, secondary progressive and progressive-relapsing multiple sclerosis were recorded as disease courses, and subtype annotation was lacking for some patients. A subset of samples was prepared in parallel using single-end sample barcoding, then pooled and co-amplified after Illumina adapter ligation. The patient repertoires were compared against 11 previously published healthy control repertoires obtained from donors aged roughly 6 to 28 years.

Library construction relied on PCR. Sequencer: Illumina HiSeq 2500. To reduce PCR and sequencing biases, unique molecular identifiers were built into the TCR beta cDNA libraries. Roughly 500,000 cDNA molecules were obtained for every 1 to 10 million input T cells, so each molecule roughly corresponded to one T cell. The same protocol used for the earlier healthy control dataset was applied to prepare and sequence the patient libraries. Samples belonging to the same batch were prepared together, multiplexed and sequenced on a shared HiSeq lane. As for how the authors treated the data: Raw barcoded reads were processed with MIGEC, discarding single-read molecular identifier groups before consensus assembly and CDR3 extraction. VDJtools was used for post-analysis of the clonotype tables, and diversity was normalized by down-sampling every dataset to the size of the smallest sample. To correct batch-related cross-sample contamination, repertoire overlap clustering matched CDR3 amino acid sequences but not nucleotide sequences. In TCRdb, the public reads were trimmed at Q25 with fastp and aligned with MiXCR, with productive beta chains retained. Duplicate CDR3 protein sequences are folded into a single record with the most common DNA and genes. These V and J calls derive from TCRdb rather than the authors' analysis. This sample has 170,000 or so distinct CDR3 sequences in its table, and around 30% of those were observed once. The ten largest clones take up approximately 1.4% of the sample.

This clonotype was counted ten times or more. Its binding antigen is unknown. Base quality data are lacking; no much larger clone is found one base away. The paper as a whole reports these results and caveats: Multiple sclerosis patients had significantly lower normalized Chao1 diversity than controls, a result that suggests substantial peripheral T-cell clonal expansion. Strong co-clustering of samples prepared in the same batch was shown by direct clustering with F measure, prompting a batch-effect correction. The control group was slightly older than the multiple sclerosis patient group. Patients showed significantly higher frequencies than controls for several TRBV segments, among them TRBV5-6, TRBV5-1 and TRBV20-1.

V ends up 11 bases short and J 1 base short, with an unmatched junction base count of 7. The CDR3 covers 14 residues, taking in both the cysteine and the phenylalanine. Of all the DNA, just the CDR3 is kept, 42 bases in frame from base 1. CDR1 and CDR2, looked up from the germline V gene, are ENHRY and SYGVKD. To demonstrate the VDJtools post-analysis software, the study profiled TCR beta repertoires from the peripheral blood of about a dozen young patients with multiple sclerosis. The patients with multiple sclerosis were children and adolescents between 6 and 15 years of age. The clonotype originates from a girl aged 5-17 years with multiple sclerosis. The material sequenced was blood. The rearrangement combines TRBV10-3 with TRBJ2-3, with 9 central nucleotides matching TRBD2. The CDR3 sequence is CALSRTSGTDTQYF. The DNA is TGTGCCCTATCCAGGACTAGCGGCACAGATACGCAGTATTTT.